These 21 T cell receptor beta chains were all obtained from the same sample, sequenced in a study of T cell responses to AZD1222 COVID-19 vaccine. TCRdb keeps only in-frame clones here, not all; method: immunoSEQ multiplex PCR. This table holds around 91,000 clones, roughly 90% found once. This material consisted of peripheral blood, taken on day 0 of AZD1222 vaccination. The source of these receptors is an adult in good health.

This chain links TRBV4-2 with TRBJ2-3; D might be TRBD2 (5 bases). Trimming stripped 5 bases from V and 0 bases from J, with 9 bases between. CDR1 and CDR2 from the germline V gene are LGHNA and YNFKEQ. CDR3 length: 14 residues. This chain's CDR3 is CASSGLASTDTQYF. CDR3 coding DNA: TGTGCCAGCAGCGGACTGGCGAGCACAGATACGCAGTATTTT.

The chain links TRBV5-5 to TRBJ2-7; D ambiguous. V was pared by 2 bases and J by 6 bases, with 12 bases between. CDR3 size: 13 residues. Germline V gene lookup returns CDR1 SGHKS and CDR2 YYEKEE (reference sequence). The CDR3 sequence: CASSLSVEVEQYF. Written as DNA, the CDR3 is TGTGCCAGCAGCTTAAGTGTAGAAGTCGAGCAGTACTTC.

The rearrangement joins TRBV28 to TRBJ2-7; tentatively, D is TRBD1 or TRBD2 (5 bases each). CDR1 is MDHEN and CDR2 is SYDVKM in the germline V gene. V was cut by 2 bases and J by 6 bases, with 11 bases left in between. The length of the CDR3 is 13 residues. The chain's CDR3 is CASSLVGTPEQYF. Here the CDR3 DNA reads TGTGCCAGCAGTTTAGTTGGGACCCCCGAGCAGTACTTC.

The chain joins TRBV9 to TRBJ1-1; the match to TRBD1 covers 9 bases. This CDR3 contains 14 residues. The germline V gene encodes CDR1 SGDLS and CDR2 YYNGEE. The V and J ends lost 4 bases and 8 bases, in that order; junction bases with no gene match: 9. Here the CDR3 reads CASSSRQGGGEAFF. The CDR3 DNA sequence: TGTGCCAGCAGCTCCAGACAGGGGGGTGGGGAAGCTTTCTTT.

The gene calls are TRBV27 and TRBJ2-1, with a possible D match to TRBD2 (5 bases). The CDR3 loop spans 14 amino acids. Per the germline V gene, CDR1 is MNHEY and CDR2 is SMNVEV (reference sequence). Deletions cut 6 bases from V and 6 bases from J, with 15 bases between. The chain's CDR3 is CASREAGESNEQFF. The CDR3 region has the DNA TGTGCCAGCAGGGAAGCTGGGGAGAGCAATGAGCAGTTCTTC.

The chain couples TRBV5-4 to TRBJ2-4; 7 bases agree with TRBD1. V dropped 4 bases and J dropped 5; count of bases not matched to a gene: 6. The CDR3 runs to 14 residues. Germline values: CDR1 SGHNT, CDR2 YYREEE (reference sequence). For the CDR3, the DNA is TGTGCCAGCAGCATGACAGGGTCACAAAACATTCAGTACTTC. Residues: CASSMTGSQNIQYF.

The J gene is TRBJ1-1, the V gene TRBV2, with TRBD1 matching over 8 bases. Trimming at V came to 3 bases and at J to 2 bases, leaving 8 bases not matched to a gene. From germline, CDR1 is SNHLY and CDR2 FYNNEI. The CDR3 has 16 residues. For the CDR3, the DNA is TGTGCCAGCAGTGACCCCAGGGGGCGCGTAAACACTGAAGCTTTCTTT. Amino acid sequence: CASSDPRGRVNTEAFF.

The rearrangement joins TRBV3-1 (or the pseudogene TRBV3-2) to TRBJ1-2, with TRBD1 matching 10 bases. The CDR3 is made up of 15 amino acids. V was pared by 6 bases and J by 5 bases, with 9 bases of the junction left unmatched. Germline CDR1 and CDR2: LGHDT and YNNKEL (reference sequence). CDR3 sequence (DNA): TGTGCCAGCAGTCGCGAGACAGGGGGCAATTATGGCTACACCTTC. As protein: CASSRETGGNYGYTF.

The chain links TRBV19 to TRBJ1-2, with 7 bases aligning to TRBD1. Germline trimming cut 10 bases from V and 2 bases from J; bases unmatched to any gene: 10. The CDR3 totals 14 residues. The germline V gene has CDR1 LNHDA and CDR2 SQIVND (reference sequence). The DNA for the CDR3 is TGTGCCACCACCCCTGGACAGGCAAACTATGGCTACACCTTC. Protein sequence: CATTPGQANYGYTF.

This chain joins TRBV7-9 and TRBJ2-1; 7 nucleotides align to TRBD2. Germline V gene sequence: CDR1 SEHNR, CDR2 FQNEAQ (reference sequence). V was clipped by 5 bases and J by 8 bases; unmatched bases: 9. This CDR3 comprises 14 residues. The DNA for the CDR3 is TGTGCCAGCAGCCCAGACGTTCGGGGGGATGAGCAGTTCTTC. Translation gives CASSPDVRGDEQFF.

The chain combines TRBV28 with TRBJ1-5; the match to TRBD1 covers 7 bases. This CDR3 region has 13 residues. J was trimmed by 6 bases and V by 5 bases; bases with no gene match: 4. CDR1 is MDHEN, CDR2 SYDVKM, per germline. The CDR3 nucleotides read TGTGCCAGCAGTACAGGGGCGGGTCAGCCCCAGCATTTT. Its translation: CASSTGAGQPQHF.

The rearrangement links TRBV7-9 to TRBJ1-2, with D maybe TRBD1 (5 bases). V was shortened by 1 base and J by 10 bases, with 10 bases between the two germline ends. Germline CDR1 reads SEHNR; CDR2 reads FQNEAQ (reference sequence). The CDR3 totals 12 residues. CDR3 amino acids: CASSLVTGLYTF. The CDR3 DNA sequence: TGTGCCAGCAGCTTAGTGACGGGACTCTACACCTTC.

The V gene is TRBV5-1, the J gene TRBJ2-2; 10 bases are a match to TRBD2. This CDR3 is 16 amino acids long. The junction had 3 bases not matched to a gene; V was cut back by 4 bases and J by 0 bases. Looked up from germline, CDR1 is SGHRS and CDR2 is YFSETQ. The CDR3 nucleotides read TGCGCCAGCAGCCCCGGACTAGCGGCGAACACCGGGGAGCTGTTTTTT. It is translated as CASSPGLAANTGELFF.

J is TRBJ2-3 and V is TRBV3-1 (or the pseudogene TRBV3-2); 12 nucleotides line up with TRBD2. This CDR3 is 15 amino acids long. The germline CDR1 and CDR2 sequences are LGHDT and YNNKEL (reference sequence). V dropped 6 bases and J dropped 2; count of bases not matched to a gene: 3. Here the CDR3 reads CASSTSGGTTDTQYF. The CDR3 region has the DNA TGTGCCAGCAGTACTAGCGGGGGGACCACAGATACGCAGTATTTT.

The chain joins TRBV11-1 to TRBJ2-7; no reliable D call. The CDR3 consists of 15 residues. V lost 5 bases to trimming and J lost 6 bases, with 20 bases between them. In germline, CDR1 is SGHAT, CDR2 FQDESV (reference sequence). CDR3 in DNA: TGTGCCAGCAGCCTAGGCAGAGCTCCCCCCTCCGAGCAGTACTTC. It yields the protein CASSLGRAPPSEQYF.

This rearrangement joins TRBV5-4 to TRBJ2-7; possible D gene TRBD1, 6 bases. Trimming pared 5 bases from V and 4 bases from J, leaving 19 bases between. There are 15 residues in the CDR3. CDR1 is SGHNT, CDR2 YYREEE, per germline (reference sequence). CDR3 DNA sequence: TGTGCCAGCAGAACCTGGGGAACAGGGCTTTACGAGCAGTACTTC. It yields the protein CASRTWGTGLYEQYF. Together with reference TRBV5-4 and TRBJ2-7, the CDR3 gives the full variable domain: ETGVTQSPTHLIKTRGQQVTLRCSSQSGHNTVSWYQQALGQGPQFIFQYYREEENGRGNFPPRFSGLQFPNYSSELNVNALELDDSALYLCASRTWGTGLYEQYFGPGTRLTVT.

The rearrangement joins TRBV6-2 or TRBV6-3 to TRBJ2-3; D is undetermined. Germline CDR1 MNHEY, CDR2 SVGEGT. CDR3 size: 14 residues. Trimming stripped 0 bases from V and 1 base from J, with 5 bases between. CDR3 nucleotides: TGTGCCAGCAGTTACTCCCGGGGCACAGATACGCAGTATTTT. Translation: CASSYSRGTDTQYF.

The chain combines TRBV7-6 with TRBJ2-7, with 9 bases aligning to TRBD1. In germline, CDR1 is SGHVS, CDR2 FNYEAQ. This CDR3 is 15 amino acids long. V lost 5 bases and J lost 3; bases outside the gene matches: 8. The CDR3 spells CASSLGTGNRYEQYF. The DNA for the CDR3 is TGTGCCAGCAGCCTCGGGACAGGGAACCGCTACGAGCAGTACTTC.

CDR3 in DNA: TGTGCCAGCAGCCCGTTTAGTGCGGGGGGAAACACCATATATTTT. Amino acids: CASSPFSAGGNTIYF. The V call is TRBV7-2, the J call TRBJ1-3; no clear D gene. The CDR3 consists of 15 residues. Trimming stripped 5 bases from V and 4 bases from J, with 15 bases between. Germline assignment: CDR1 SGHTA and CDR2 FQGNSA. Variable domain in full (rest from reference TRBV7-2 and TRBJ1-3): GAGVSQSPSNKVTEKGKDVELRCDPISGHTALYWYRQSLGQGLEFLIYFQGNSAPDKSGLPSDRFSAERTGGSVSTLTIQRTQQEDSAVYLCASSPFSAGGNTIYFGEGSWLTVV.

In nucleotides, the CDR3 is TGTGCCAGCAGCTTAATACCCATGAACACTGAAGCTTTCTTT. Translation: CASSLIPMNTEAFF. The chain has TRBV7-3 and TRBJ1-1, with D unclear. This CDR3 comprises 14 residues. From germline, CDR1 is SGHTA and CDR2 FQGTGA. The V end lost 1 base, the J end lost 0 bases, and 6 bases lay between the germline ends.

V is TRBV9 and J is TRBJ2-7; TRBD2 matches 10 bases. The CDR3 is 15 residues long. Germline V gives CDR1 SGDLS, CDR2 YYNGEE. J gave up 2 bases and V 3 bases, and 5 bases lay outside the gene matches. This CDR3 reads CASSAGTSVAYEQYF. The DNA for the CDR3 is TGTGCCAGCAGCGCCGGGACTAGCGTAGCCTACGAGCAGTACTTC.